This TCR beta chain was recovered during a study of T cells in Graves' hyperthyroidism and ophthalmopathy (dated by TCRdb to between 2018 and 2021). Concerning the study at large: Peripheral blood samples were taken at the time of initial diagnosis, prior to any treatment. TCR V-J signatures able to tell the groups apart were searched for in a discovery cohort of 95 to 100 patients, of whom more than 40 had Graves' ophthalmopathy and 57 had stable Graves' hyperthyroidism. The paper reports TCR Vbeta CDR3 sequencing of approximately 140 peripheral blood samples: approximately 43 ophthalmopathy, under 85 hyperthyroidism and approximately 17 progressor patients. After blood sampling, hyperthyroidism patients were treated with methimazole at a starting dose of 30 mg daily, and ophthalmopathy patients were treated with high-dose intravenous methylprednisolone. The 100 discovery patients were divided at random into training and test sets in a 7:3 ratio. Prospective prediction of ophthalmopathy was tested in an independent validation cohort consisting of 18 hyperthyroidism patients and 15 or so patients who later progressed to ophthalmopathy. The study also compared thyroid tissue and blood T-cell repertoires from about 6 Graves' hyperthyroidism patients.

Stable Graves' hyperthyroidism was defined as the absence of progression to ophthalmopathy over 18 months of follow-up. Hyperthyroidism patients were aged 18 to 65 years and newly diagnosed, with disease duration of less than 2 months. The study excluded patients with uncontrolled infections, other autoimmune diseases, pregnancy or lactation. Clinical symptoms, serum thyroxine and TRAb, thyroid ultrasound, and orbital computed tomography formed the basis for the diagnoses. PBMCs were separated from roughly 9.6 ml of fresh peripheral blood using Ficoll-Paque density gradient centrifugation. Total RNA was extracted with Trizol reagent, and quality was checked on an Agilent 2100 Bioanalyzer. Overall study outcomes, separate from this receptor: During validation, the model predicted progression to ophthalmopathy a median of about 6.5 months ahead of onset, with approximately 71% sensitivity and 72.22% specificity. Sample size was not statistically predetermined, and investigators were not blinded to group allocation. Most expanded thyroid clonotypes (frequency above 0.001) were also found in blood, which suggests that blood repertoires may mirror thyroid immune responses. Ophthalmopathy was separated from stable hyperthyroidism by a 13 V-J signature model, with 85% to 90% sensitivity and roughly 81% specificity obtained in cross-validation and 80%/75% obtained in testing.

TCR beta CDR3 regions were amplified from RNA transcripts. For the first round of RT-PCR on the TCR CDR3, the HTBI primer set was used together with the Qiagen OneStep RT-PCR kit. Libraries were constructed in a second round of multiplex PCR, after which size selection and purification were carried out. Libraries were sequenced paired-end with 100 bp reads on an Illumina HiSeq2000. The authors' pipeline ran thus. SOAPnuke was used to process the raw data, removing reads that contained adapters or uncalled bases, had a mean Phred below 15, or lacked an exact match to the constant primer or identifier. COPE v1.2.5 was used to merge high-quality paired reads, and clonotypes were defined as unique nucleotide sequences. Clonotypes were aligned to IMGT TRBV, TRBD and TRBJ reference segments using MiTCR v1.1. The analysis included only V-J combinations with a frequency above 0.0001, which together covered 99% to 99.2% of the repertoires. The TCS score was defined as the ratio of F50 (clonal expansion) to E x V (chaos), calculated using BLOSUM62-based TCRdist between CDR3 peptides within each V-J. Welch's t-statistics and random forest reduced approximately 520 V-J features to some 14, which were used in a naive Bayes classifier (R e1071). The public sequencing data were trimmed at Q25 with fastp and processed into clonotypes with MiXCR by TCRdb, which kept only in-frame beta chains. Rows with one shared CDR3 protein collapse into an entry with the most common genes and DNA. TCRdb assigned the V and J calls; the authors' analysis was not used. The sample contains under 700,000 distinct CDR3 sequences, roughly a sixth of them found a single time. The ten biggest clones cover 18% of the sample.

This clonotype was observed a handful of times. Its binding antigen is unknown. Base-call qualities are not available, and no considerably larger clone is one nucleotide away. The sample was blood. This receptor was obtained from a young woman with Graves' hyperthyroidism.

The DNA sequence follows: TGTGCCAGCAGTTTCAGGGGCCTGGTAGGAGGCTACACCTTC. The encoded protein is CASSFRGLVGGYTF. The V gene is TRBV27 and the J gene is TRBJ1-2, and possibly TRBD1, on 6 matching bases. Trimming at the junction amounts to 3 bases on V and 8 bases on J, and the germline ends lie 16 bases apart. Taken from cysteine to phenylalanine, the CDR3 has 14 residues. Only the CDR3 region is kept as DNA, spanning 42 bases read in frame from base 1. In the germline V gene (reference sequence), CDR1 corresponds to MNHEY and CDR2 to SMNVEV.